The 19 T cell receptor beta chains below all came from one sample that was sequenced in a study of beta chain features in type 1 diabetes. Sequencing targeted expressed TCRB transcripts, as all isolated RNA had been reverse transcribed. The protocol was immunoSEQ multiplex PCR, while the TCRdb copy is restricted to in-frame clones and leaves out a portion. The sample lists around 330,000 clones, approximately 11% seen once, with just over 0.015% in the top ten. Material for sequencing was naive CD4+ T cells from blood. The receptors stem from a woman in her twenties or thirties in good health.

This clone was recorded a few times. V is TRBV29-1 and J is TRBJ1-3; D possibly corresponds to TRBD1 (6 bases). The CDR3 runs 11 residues. Looked up from germline, CDR1 is SQVTM and CDR2 is ANQGSEA. Trimming took off 7 bases at V and 3 bases at J, with 7 bases between the two ends. CDR3 residues: CSARGGNTIYF. The CDR3, as DNA: TGCAGCGCCAGGGGTGGAAACACCATATATTTT. The variable domain in full, with the rest retrieved from reference TRBV29-1 and TRBJ1-3, is SAVISQKPSRDICQRGTSLTIQCQVDSQVTMMFWYRQQPGQSLTLIATANQGSEATYESGFVIDKFPISRPNLTFSTLTVSNMSPEDSSIYLCSARGGNTIYFGEGSWLTVV.

In DNA, the CDR3 is TGTGCCAGCAGCTTCCTGAGCTCCTCCGGTGAGCAGTTCTTC. It is translated as CASSFLSSSGEQFF. The V gene is TRBV11-1, the J gene TRBJ2-1; D remains unclear. This CDR3 is 14 amino acids long. The V and J ends lost 3 bases and 9 bases respectively, with 15 bases between them. In germline, CDR1 is SGHAT, CDR2 FQDESV (reference sequence).

The CDR3 DNA is TGTGCCAGCAGCTTAGGCCCGTCTAGCGCTGAGCAGTTCTTC. This codes for CASSLGPSSAEQFF. The chain combines TRBV7-9 with TRBJ2-1, with D perhaps matching TRBD2 (6 bases). The CDR3 consists of 14 residues. Germline values: CDR1 SEHNR, CDR2 FQNEAQ (reference sequence). V shed 1 base and J shed 9 bases, with 13 bases lying between them.

V and J are TRBV27 and TRBJ2-5, with 7 bases fitting TRBD1. The germline V gene has CDR1 MNHEY and CDR2 SMNVEV (reference sequence). The CDR3 contains 15 residues. Germline trimming cut 5 bases from V and 2 bases from J; bases unmatched to any gene: 8. The CDR3, as DNA: TGTGCCAGCAGTAGCGACAGGGACCGACAAGAGACCCAGTACTTC. Translation gives CASSSDRDRQETQYF.

This clone has more than one count but fewer than ten. The chain couples TRBV28 to TRBJ2-6; 7 bases agree with TRBD1. This CDR3 contains 16 residues. V lost 7 bases, J lost 0 bases, and 6 bases stayed unmatched. CDR1 MDHEN and CDR2 SYDVKM come from the germline V gene. The CDR3 region is CASISPGGSGANVLTF. The DNA of the CDR3 is TGTGCCAGCATATCTCCAGGGGGCTCTGGGGCCAACGTCCTGACTTTC.

This clone was counted only a few times. The chain uses TRBV21-1 and TRBJ2-4; the table's D call, TRBD2, has no DNA check behind it. TRBV21-1 is designated a pseudogene. The CDR3 has 17 residues. CDR3 sequence reads: CASSSPGLAGGKNIQYF. DNA of the CDR3: TGTGCCAGCAGCTCCCCGGGACTAGCGGGGGGCAAAAACATTCAGTACTTC.

This clone was counted only a few times. The V and J genes are TRBV5-6 and TRBJ2-7, with 9 bases aligning to TRBD2. The trim removed 4 bases at V and 4 bases at J, leaving 9 bases unmatched. CDR1 is SGHDT and CDR2 is YYEEEE in the germline V gene. The CDR3 consists of 15 residues. The CDR3 DNA is TGTGCCAGCAGCGCCACCGGGACTAGCCTGTACGAGCAGTACTTC. The encoded protein is CASSATGTSLYEQYF.

Only a few counts were recorded for this clone. The chain carries TRBV5-1 and TRBJ1-2, with D maybe TRBD1 (5 bases). The CDR3 has 14 residues. Trimming shortened V by 6 bases and J by 8 bases, and 20 bases separated the two germline ends. The germline gives CDR1 SGHRS, CDR2 YFSETQ. The DNA for the CDR3 is TGCGCCAGCAAGACAGACGAAACTATGTACGGCTACACCTTC. It translates to CASKTDETMYGYTF.

This clone was seen a handful of times. The rearrangement joins TRBV28 to TRBJ2-1; D perhaps matches TRBD2 (6 bases). Trimming removed 7 bases at V and 8 bases at J, with 18 bases between. The CDR3 totals 14 residues. Germline values: CDR1 MDHEN, CDR2 SYDVKM. The CDR3 DNA follows: TGTGCCAGCATCTGGGGCACTAGCAGGGATGAGCAGTTCTTC. Its translation: CASIWGTSRDEQFF.

This clone occurred a few times. The rearrangement links TRBV19 to TRBJ2-1; D might be TRBD2 (6 bases). With 4 bases removed from V and 6 bases from J, the gap between germline ends came to 16 bases. The CDR3 has 15 residues. Germline V lookup: CDR1 LNHDA, CDR2 SQIVND (reference sequence). The CDR3 DNA follows: TGTGCCAGTAGTACCGGCGGGACGGTTACCAATGAGCAGTTCTTC. Translated, it gives CASSTGGTVTNEQFF.

The rearrangement uses TRBV28 and TRBJ1-2, with 9 bases matching TRBD1. The CDR3 totals 14 residues. Germline loops: CDR1 MDHEN, CDR2 SYDVKM. The ends lost 6 bases at V and 2 bases at J; junction bases unmatched: 4. The CDR3 spells CASSAGTGNYGYTF. Here the CDR3 DNA reads TGTGCCAGCAGCGCCGGGACAGGGAACTATGGCTACACCTTC.

This clone was seen only a few times. The chain recombines TRBV7-9 with TRBJ1-1, with TRBD1 identical over 9 bases. The germline V gene encodes CDR1 SEHNR and CDR2 FQNEAQ (reference sequence). There are 15 residues in the CDR3. Unmatched junction bases numbered 9, after V lost 3 bases and J lost 7 bases. CDR3 region: CASSLNRGRYNEAFF. CDR3 coding DNA: TGTGCCAGCAGCTTGAACAGGGGGCGTTATAATGAAGCTTTCTTT.

The chain carries TRBV4-2 and TRBJ1-2; 8 nucleotides align to TRBD1. The CDR3 has 15 residues. V shed 1 base, J shed 5 bases, and the junction held 6 bases outside the gene matches. Germline CDR1 reads LGHNA; CDR2 reads YNFKEQ. Here the CDR3 reads CASSQAQGVEYGYTF. CDR3 nucleotides: TGTGCCAGCAGCCAAGCACAGGGGGTCGAGTATGGCTACACCTTC.

This clone has only a few counts. This chain connects TRBV28 to TRBJ1-1, with D hard to call. V lost 7 bases and J lost 0, with 15 bases in between. Looked up from germline, CDR1 is MDHEN and CDR2 is SYDVKM. The CDR3 extends over 15 amino acids. CDR3 protein: CASNAWQTMNTEAFF. CDR3 coding DNA: TGTGCCAGCAATGCATGGCAGACTATGAACACTGAAGCTTTCTTT. Together with reference TRBV28 and TRBJ1-1, the CDR3 gives the full variable domain: DVKVTQSSRYLVKRTGEKVFLECVQDMDHENMFWYRQDPGLGLRLIYFSYDVKMKEKGDIPEGYSVSREKKERFSLILESASTNQTSMYLCASNAWQTMNTEAFFGQGTRLTVV.

V and J are TRBV18 and TRBJ1-5; no reliable D call. Trimming left V 2 bases short and J 2 bases short, with 10 bases between. From germline, CDR1 is KGHSH and CDR2 LQKENI. This CDR3 has 15 residues. The CDR3 protein is CASSPSRGGNQPQHF. The CDR3 nucleotides are TGTGCCAGCTCACCATCACGGGGAGGCAATCAGCCCCAGCATTTT.

V gene TRBV7-6 combines with J gene TRBJ2-2; TRBD1 matches 8 bases. The J segment lost 0 bases and the V segment lost 4 bases, leaving 4 bases of the junction unmatched. This CDR3 contains 16 residues. Germline values: CDR1 SGHVS, CDR2 FNYEAQ. The DNA of the CDR3 is TGTGCCAGCAGCTCCCAGACAGGGGCGAACACCGGGGAGCTGTTTTTT. Translated, it gives CASSSQTGANTGELFF.

The gene calls are TRBV2 and TRBJ2-7; the match to TRBD1 covers 8 bases. CDR1 and CDR2 from the germline V gene are SNHLY and FYNNEI. This CDR3 contains 14 residues. With V trimmed by 4 bases and J by 3 bases, 5 bases remained unmatched. CDR3 in amino acids: CASSVDRGGYEQYF. CDR3 nucleotide sequence: TGTGCCAGCAGTGTCGACAGGGGAGGCTACGAGCAGTACTTC.

The table lists this clone with a few counts. V is TRBV4-3 and J is TRBJ2-3; D is uncertain. The CDR3 is 15 residues long. V was shortened by 0 bases and J by 2 bases, with 9 bases between the two germline ends. CDR1 is LGHNA and CDR2 is YSLEER in the germline V gene. CDR3 in amino acids: CASSQEASNTDTQYF. CDR3 DNA: TGCGCCAGCAGCCAAGAAGCCTCAAACACAGATACGCAGTATTTT.

The J gene is TRBJ1-2, the V gene TRBV6-5, with 8 bases aligning to TRBD1. V shed 6 bases and J 7 bases; nucleotides not matched to a gene: 10. The CDR3 covers 14 residues. The germline V gene encodes CDR1 MNHEY and CDR2 SVGAGI. CDR3: CASSLTGGSGGYTF. CDR3 sequence (DNA): TGTGCCAGCAGCTTAACAGGGGGTTCGGGTGGCTACACCTTC.